This T cell receptor beta chain was sequenced for a study of T-cell reconstitution after alpha-beta-depleted transplantation in children. Study-wide findings and caveats: Surviving recipient cells, namely T cells and thymic progenitors, were the source of high day-60 TCRbeta diversity in some patients. The authors attributed T-cell counts and diversity one year after transplant mostly to newly produced T cells. There were reportedly several hundred expanded graft clones from which alpha-beta T cells came about two months after transplant.

This clonotype was recorded many times. Its antigen remains unidentified. This sample's TCRbeta library carried unique molecular identifier barcodes. TCRdb reanalysed the PCR reads using MiXCR and keeps one entry per CDR3 protein. Of 780,000 or so distinct CDR3 sequences listed, under 20% are singletons. Trimming removed 5 bases from V and 7 bases from J; junction bases left unmatched: 11. CDR3 size: 16 residues. The source is a male patient under 18 who had a stem cell transplant for acute lymphoblastic leukemia, so the T cells may come from the graft donor. The rearrangement joins TRBV12-3 or TRBV12-4 to TRBJ2-1; 10 bases align to TRBD2. The sequencing here drew on PBMCs, mostly from graft donor cells, taken 360 days after TCRalphabeta/CD19-depleted stem cell transplant. CDR3 amino acids: CASSNPGLARTNEQFF. CDR3 bases: TGTGCCAGCAGTAACCCGGGACTAGCGCGTACGAATGAGCAGTTCTTC.